This T cell receptor (beta chain) was recorded in a study of T cells in Graves' hyperthyroidism and ophthalmopathy. This clonotype was recorded many times. Its antigen is not known. TCR beta CDR3 sequences were amplified from RNA transcripts. A first-round RT-PCR of the TCR CDR3 used the HTBI primer set. TCRdb analysed the multiplex PCR reads with MiXCR anew, one entry per CDR3 protein. Here the sample spans hundreds of thousands of distinct CDR3 sequences, roughly 24% being singletons. Points from the study as a whole: A median roughly six months before onset, the model predicted ophthalmopathy. Researchers report that a 13 V-J model separated ophthalmopathy from stable hyperthyroidism.

CDR1 and CDR2 from the germline V gene are MNHNS and SASEGT. The CDR3 totals 14 residues. V lost 3 bases and J 5 bases, leaving 14 bases between the germline ends. This chain joins TRBV6-1 and TRBJ2-7, with D perhaps TRBD2 (6 bases). Sequenced input: blood. The source of this sequence is a woman in her 30s with Graves' ophthalmopathy. CDR3 residues: CASSESREVHEQYF. The DNA of the CDR3 is TGTGCCAGCAGTGAGTCCAGGGAGGTCCACGAGCAGTACTTC.